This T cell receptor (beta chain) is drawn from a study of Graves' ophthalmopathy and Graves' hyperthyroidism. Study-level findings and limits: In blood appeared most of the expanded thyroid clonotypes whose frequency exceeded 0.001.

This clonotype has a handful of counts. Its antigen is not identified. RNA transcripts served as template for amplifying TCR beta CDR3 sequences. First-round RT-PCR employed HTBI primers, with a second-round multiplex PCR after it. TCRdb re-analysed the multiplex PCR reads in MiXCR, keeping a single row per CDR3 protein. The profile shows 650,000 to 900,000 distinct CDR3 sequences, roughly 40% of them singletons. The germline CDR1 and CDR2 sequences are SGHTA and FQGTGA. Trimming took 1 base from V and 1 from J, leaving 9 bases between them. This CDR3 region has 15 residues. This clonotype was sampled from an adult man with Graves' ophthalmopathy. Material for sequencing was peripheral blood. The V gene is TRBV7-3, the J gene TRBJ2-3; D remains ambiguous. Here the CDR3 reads CASSLRAGRTDTQYF. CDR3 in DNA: TGTGCCAGCAGCTTAAGGGCCGGACGCACAGATACGCAGTATTTT.